This T cell receptor (beta chain) was sequenced during a study of blood T cell repertoires in COVID-19. Study context: The United States, Italy and Spain were the sources of the acute and convalescent COVID-19 samples. The cDNA or gDNA used as material had been derived from T cells, B-cell-depleted T cells, or PBMCs.

J lost 3 bases, V lost 6 bases, and 2 bases had no gene match. The V gene's germline CDR1 is LNHDA and CDR2 SQIVND (reference sequence). This CDR3 is 13 amino acids long. As originally analysed: Quantification of nucleated cells was approximated via reference gene primer amplification. The assay was immunoSEQ multiplex PCR, and TCRdb's table has in-frame clones only and misses some. The V and J calls and clone size are taken from that table; D and trimming were inferred from the DNA. The sample carries approximately 110,000 clones, 65% to 75% recorded once. This clone appeared once. Source material: peripheral blood. This clonotype was obtained from a man aged 80 or over with acute or convalescent COVID-19. This rearrangement joins TRBV19 to TRBJ1-1; 9 bases are a match to TRBD1. The CDR3 sequence: CASRQGADTEAFF. In nucleotides, the CDR3 is TGTGCCAGTAGACAGGGGGCGGACACTGAAGCTTTCTTT.